This T cell receptor (beta chain) was identified during a study of OX40 agonist ivuxolimab in advanced cancers. Study at large: The dose-escalation cohort was approximately 84% male, with a mean age of around 60 years, ranging about 23 to 79. The study reported partial responses in three patients: one hepatocellular carcinoma, two cutaneous melanoma.

Assay used: immunoSEQ multiplex PCR; TCRdb lists only in-frame clones, some missing. Here the sample spans under 70,000 clones, about 85% being singletons. Patients who had autoimmune disease history or got systemic immunosuppression were left out. Comments on this clone: Additional DNA sequences in this sample encode the identical CDR3.

The source is an adult with an advanced solid tumor such as melanoma, head and neck, liver or kidney cancer. The input for sequencing was CD4+ or CD8+ T cells sorted from blood, taken in a trial of the OX40 agonist ivuxolimab.

CDR3: CASSPYRDRGNTEAFF. As DNA, the CDR3 is TGTGCCAGCAGTCCCTACCGGGACAGGGGGAACACTGAAGCTTTCTTT. V and J are TRBV27 and TRBJ1-1; 10 bases align to TRBD1. The V gene end was trimmed by 5 bases and the J gene end by 1 base; junction bases not matched to a gene: 7. Germline V gene sequence: CDR1 MNHEY, CDR2 SMNVEV (reference sequence). The CDR3 is 16 amino acids.